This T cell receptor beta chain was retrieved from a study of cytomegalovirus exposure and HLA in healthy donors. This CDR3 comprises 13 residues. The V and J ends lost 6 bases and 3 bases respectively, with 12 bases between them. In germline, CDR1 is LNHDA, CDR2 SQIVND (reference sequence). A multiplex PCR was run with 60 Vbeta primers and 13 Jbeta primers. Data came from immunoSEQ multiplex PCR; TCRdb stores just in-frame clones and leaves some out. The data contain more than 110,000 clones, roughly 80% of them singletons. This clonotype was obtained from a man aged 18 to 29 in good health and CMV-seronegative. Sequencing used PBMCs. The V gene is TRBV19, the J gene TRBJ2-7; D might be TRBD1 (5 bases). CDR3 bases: TGTGCCAGTAGGTTGAGACAGCACTACGAGCAGTACTTC. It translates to CASRLRQHYEQYF.